The source of this TCR beta chain is a study of cytomegalovirus exposure and HLA in healthy donors. For this clone: What it binds is not known.

The V end lost 1 base, the J end lost 4 bases, and 10 bases lay between the germline ends. Germline CDR1 is SGHTA and CDR2 is FQGNSA. This CDR3 comprises 14 residues. The PCR used 60 Vbeta and 13 Jbeta primers. The table came from immunoSEQ multiplex PCR; TCRdb's copy has only in-frame clones and leaves some out. The sample holds about 170,000 clones, 65% to 85% seen once. General study points: Sequence variants that were highly shared formed a cluster that was likely a sequencing artifact.

V gene TRBV7-2 combines with J gene TRBJ1-2; unclear D gene. The TCR was taken from a woman between 45 and 65 years old in good health and CMV-seropositive. Sample: PBMCs. The CDR3 DNA is TGTGCCAGCAGCTTAGGGATACAGAGCTATGGCTACACCTTC. It encodes CASSLGIQSYGYTF.